This T cell receptor (beta chain) was sequenced in a study of vaccination and CD4 T cells after COVID-19. CDR3 length equals 19 residues. Trimming took 3 bases from V and 2 from J; bases not matched to a gene: 20. Germline lookup yields CDR1 DFQATT and CDR2 SNEGSKA (reference sequence). Comments on this clonotype: Its target is not known.

The Oncomine TCR Beta short-read assay generated sequence data from the DNA of cultured CD4+ T cells. TCRdb redid the calling of the PCR reads with MiXCR, one entry per CDR3 protein. The sample has some 15,000 distinct CDR3 sequences, 50% to 55% seen once. Sample treatment: approximately nine-day PBMC culture with coronavirus spike peptide pools or control peptides (ViraFEST assay). The sequence came from a human donor who had recovered from COVID-19. J is TRBJ1-2 and V is TRBV20-1, with TRBD1 identical over 8 bases. Sequences were obtained from CD4+ T cells from blood, cultured in vitro. This CDR3 reads CSASNLLWRTGISNYGYTF. The DNA for the CDR3 is TGCAGTGCTAGTAACCTACTGTGGAGGACAGGGATTTCAAACTATGGCTACACCTTC.